A single T cell receptor (beta chain) is shown here with its context. The antigen is not known. These data are taken from a study of regulatory T cells in long-lasting Graves disease. Regarding the study as a whole: The TCR repertoire of persistent Graves' patients was less diverse than that of newly diagnosed ones. New patients shared fewer public clonotypes (more than 850) than persistent patients did (roughly 2,500).

Time point specified: newly diagnosed GD, antithyroid drugs for less than 3 months. After RNA was extracted from PBMCs, the TCR library was made from it. Arm-PCR of CDR3 regions and iRepertoire HTBI primers were the basis on which TCR beta libraries were built. TCRdb ran MiXCR on the multiplex PCR reads and lists one entry per CDR3 protein. The sample carries 510,000 or so distinct CDR3 sequences, about 12% recorded once. This CDR3 has 15 amino acids. The V gene's germline CDR1 is MGHRA and CDR2 YSYEKL. Trimming removed 1 base from V and 4 bases from J, with 13 bases in between. The sample was also linked to a second study, of T cells in Graves' hyperthyroidism and ophthalmopathy. That investigation notes: Diagnosis rested on symptoms, serum thyroxine and TRAb, thyroid ultrasound, and orbital computed tomography. A set of HTBI primers served as the primers for a first-round RT-PCR of the TCR CDR3.

The chain links TRBV4-1 to TRBJ1-2; D call uncertain. The TCR originated in a woman in her 30s with Graves disease. Sequencing used peripheral blood mononuclear cells (PBMCs), obtained at new diagnosis, from a patient treated with antithyroid drugs. The DNA of the CDR3 is TGCGCCAGCAGCCAAGCCCCCGCTGTGGGCTATGGCTACACCTTC. It translates to CASSQAPAVGYGYTF.